The 30 T cell receptor beta chains listed next were all sequenced from one sample in a study of shared clonotypes between healthy human individuals. CD45RO-negative cells were positively selected for CCR7, leaving out terminally differentiated effector memory CD45RA+ cells. Only in-frame clones appear in the TCRdb table, and some are missing; sequencing was by immunoSEQ multiplex PCR. Of roughly 2 million clones in the sample, about 95% were seen once. The sample comprised naive CD8+ T cells sorted from blood. The origin of the receptors is a man between 18 and 29 years old in good health.

V usage is TRBV7-9 and J usage is TRBJ2-7; 7 positions agree with TRBD1. Trimming removed 3 bases from V and 1 base from J; junction bases left unmatched: 3. Looked up from germline, CDR1 is SEHNR and CDR2 is FQNEAQ (reference sequence). The CDR3 spans 14 residues. In DNA form, the CDR3 reads TGTGCCAGCAGCTTCCAGACAGGGTCCTACGAGCAGTACTTC. This sequence encodes CASSFQTGSYEQYF.

CDR3 protein: CASSYHRTVTGELFF. CDR3 in DNA: TGTGCCAGCAGCTACCATAGGACTGTTACCGGGGAGCTGTTTTTT. The genes are TRBV11-2 and TRBJ2-2, with a weak D call TRBD2 (5 bases). The V gene lost 4 bases and the J gene lost 5 bases, with 14 bases spanning the gap. CDR1 is SGHAT and CDR2 is FQNNGV in the germline V gene. The CDR3 is 15 amino acids.

CDR3 amino acids: CASSLAYNEQFF. Here the CDR3 DNA reads TGTGCCAGCAGCTTAGCCTACAATGAGCAGTTCTTC. V is TRBV7-6 and J is TRBJ2-1; D is undetermined. V was clipped by 0 bases and J by 3 bases, with 0 bases between them. The CDR3 length is 12 residues. CDR1 SGHVS and CDR2 FNYEAQ come from the germline V gene.

V and J are TRBV7-8 and TRBJ2-7, with D tentatively TRBD1 or TRBD2 (5 bases each). The CDR3 runs 15 residues. Deletions cut 1 base from V and 1 base from J, with 11 bases between. In germline, CDR1 is SGHVS, CDR2 FQNEAQ. CDR3 in DNA: TGTGCCAGCAGCTTAGTGGGGGTGTGGTCCTACGAGCAGTACTTC. Translation gives CASSLVGVWSYEQYF.

V usage is TRBV9 and J usage is TRBJ2-6; D gene unclear. Looked up from germline, CDR1 is SGDLS and CDR2 is YYNGEE. Trimming cost V 6 bases and J 0 bases, with 10 bases left between them. This CDR3 is 15 amino acids long. CDR3 sequence (DNA): TGTGCCAGCACAAAATTCGACTCTGGGGCCAACGTCCTGACTTTC. This encodes CASTKFDSGANVLTF.

CDR3 amino acids: CASSIGTGRGEAFF. The CDR3 DNA reads as TGTGCCAGTAGTATCGGGACGGGCCGCGGGGAAGCTTTCTTT. The V and J genes are TRBV19 and TRBJ1-1, with D perhaps TRBD1 (5 bases). The CDR3 has 14 residues. Trimming took 3 bases from V and 8 from J, leaving 16 bases between them. The V gene's germline CDR1 is LNHDA and CDR2 SQIVND (reference sequence).

Comment on this clone: The identical CDR3 is also encoded by other nucleotide sequences in the sample. The rearrangement joins TRBV18 to TRBJ2-5, with D tentatively TRBD1 (5 bases). The CDR3 consists of 14 residues. V dropped 3 bases and J dropped 5 bases, with 13 bases sitting between them. CDR1 is KGHSH, CDR2 LQKENI, per germline. The CDR3 DNA follows: TGTGCCAGCTCACCTCGCGCAGGGCGGGAGACCCAGTACTTC. Amino acids: CASSPRAGRETQYF.

The J gene is TRBJ2-5, the V gene TRBV7-9; perhaps TRBD2 as D (6 bases). With 1 base removed from V and 5 bases from J, the gap between germline ends came to 17 bases. This CDR3 is 16 amino acids long. The V gene's germline CDR1 is SEHNR and CDR2 FQNEAQ (reference sequence). CDR3 sequence: CASSLVAPGGRETQYF. CDR3 sequence (DNA): TGTGCCAGCAGCTTAGTGGCTCCCGGGGGACGGGAGACCCAGTACTTC. Together with reference TRBV7-9 and TRBJ2-5, the CDR3 gives the full variable domain: DTGVSQNPRHKITKRGQNVTFRCDPISEHNRLYWYRQTLGQGPEFLTYFQNEAQLEKSRLLSDRFSAERPKGSFSTLEIQRTEQGDSAMYLCASSLVAPGGRETQYFGPGTRLLVL.

This clone was seen only once. CDR3 bases: TGTGCCAGCAGCTTGGGGCCAAACGGGTGGGAAAAACTGTTTTTT. Translated: CASSLGPNGWEKLFF. This chain connects TRBV5-6 to TRBJ1-4, with unresolved D. The CDR3 sequence is 15 residues long. Germline V lookup: CDR1 SGHDT, CDR2 YYEEEE. Trimming removed 0 bases at V and 8 bases at J, with 14 bases between.

This sequence joins TRBV7-9 and TRBJ1-1, with D hard to call. The V gene's germline CDR1 is SEHNR and CDR2 FQNEAQ (reference sequence). The V end lost 1 base, the J end lost 8 bases, and 11 bases lay between the germline ends. The length of the CDR3 is 13 residues. The CDR3 loop reads CASSLDGLPEAFF. In DNA, the CDR3 is TGTGCCAGCAGCTTAGATGGCTTGCCCGAAGCTTTCTTT.

The chain recombines TRBV11-2 with TRBJ1-1; D is possibly TRBD1 (5 bases). The CDR3 has 11 amino acids. The germline V gene has CDR1 SGHAT and CDR2 FQNNGV. Trimming removed 6 bases at V and 3 bases at J, with 5 bases between. The CDR3 loop is CASRGDTEAFF. The CDR3 DNA follows: TGTGCCAGCAGGGGGGACACTGAAGCTTTCTTT.

The chain employs TRBV11-2 and TRBJ2-7, with 8 positions matching TRBD2. There are 14 residues in the CDR3. Germline V gives CDR1 SGHAT, CDR2 FQNNGV. V shed 4 bases and J 6 bases; nucleotides not matched to a gene: 8. CDR3 sequence reads: CASSSGLAPAEQYF. Here the CDR3 DNA reads TGTGCCAGCAGCTCCGGACTAGCCCCTGCCGAGCAGTACTTC.

There are a few counts of this clone. The chain carries TRBV2 and TRBJ2-5; no reliable D call. This CDR3 is built from 14 residues. Germline CDR1 SNHLY, CDR2 FYNNEI. V was pared by 5 bases and J by 1 base, with 11 bases between. The CDR3 reads CASSRGRSQETQYF. The CDR3 DNA sequence: TGTGCCAGCAGTCGCGGACGGTCCCAAGAGACCCAGTACTTC. The whole variable domain, remainder taken from reference TRBV2 and TRBJ2-5, is EPEVTQTPSHQVTQMGQEVILRCVPISNHLYFYWYRQILGQKVEFLVSFYNNEISEKSEIFDDQFSVERPDGSNFTLKIRSTKLEDSAMYFCASSRGRSQETQYFGPGTRLLVL.

V usage is TRBV9 and J usage is TRBJ2-5, with D possibly called TRBD1 or TRBD2 (5 bases each). This CDR3 region has 15 residues. With 5 bases removed from V and 5 bases from J, the gap between germline ends came to 19 bases. The V gene's germline CDR1 is SGDLS and CDR2 YYNGEE. The chain's CDR3 is CASSNGAVPWETQYF. DNA for the CDR3: TGTGCCAGCAGTAACGGGGCCGTGCCTTGGGAGACCCAGTACTTC. The complete variable domain, with remaining parts taken from reference TRBV9 and TRBJ2-5, reads DSGVTQTPKHLITATGQRVTLRCSPRSGDLSVYWYQQSLDQGLQFLIQYYNGEERAKGNILERFSAQQFPDLHSELNLSSLELGDSALYFCASSNGAVPWETQYFGPGTRLLVL.

The CDR3 bases are TGTGCCAGCAGCAATCAGCGGTATTCCCTCCACTTT. Protein sequence: CASSNQRYSLHF. V is TRBV11-2 and J is TRBJ1-6; D unclear. This CDR3 contains 12 residues. Germline V gene lookup returns CDR1 SGHAT and CDR2 FQNNGV. V gave up 5 bases and J gave up 14 bases, with 13 bases separating them.

In its sample, this clone was seen a few times. V gene TRBV30 combines with J gene TRBJ1-1; possibly TRBD1 for D (5 bases). Trimming cost V 5 bases and J 7 bases, with 11 bases left between them. CDR1 is GTSNPN and CDR2 is SVGIG in the germline V gene (reference sequence). The CDR3 covers 11 residues. Here the CDR3 reads CAWDRDVEAFF. CDR3 DNA: TGTGCCTGGGATAGGGACGTTGAAGCTTTCTTT.

V and J are TRBV4-1 and TRBJ1-2; 8 bases agree with TRBD1. The CDR3 contains 16 residues. The junction had 5 bases not matched to a gene; V was cut back by 0 bases and J by 2 bases. CDR1 and CDR2 from the germline V gene are MGHRA and YSYEKL. The CDR3 region is CASSQDLRQGNYGYTF. The CDR3 DNA sequence: TGCGCCAGCAGCCAAGATTTGAGACAGGGGAACTATGGCTACACCTTC.

For this clone: Other nucleotide sequences in the sample specify the same CDR3. This chain uses TRBV29-1 with TRBJ2-7; TRBD1 aligns across 8 bases. Germline V gene lookup returns CDR1 SQVTM and CDR2 ANQGSEA. The CDR3 loop spans 13 amino acids. Trimming removed 2 bases from V and 3 bases from J; junction bases left unmatched: 3. CDR3 region: CSVEIGQGYEQYF. CDR3 coding DNA: TGCAGCGTTGAAATAGGACAGGGCTACGAGCAGTACTTC.

This chain connects TRBV6-5 to TRBJ2-5; D might be TRBD1 (5 bases). This CDR3 has 14 amino acids. V shed 5 bases and J shed 2 bases, with 12 bases lying between them. CDR1 and CDR2 from the germline V gene are MNHEY and SVGAGI. CDR3 DNA sequence: TGTGCCAGCAGTCTAATACGACAGCAAGAGACCCAGTACTTC. Translated: CASSLIRQQETQYF.

V is TRBV6-5 and J is TRBJ2-7, with 8 bases identical to TRBD1. The CDR3 spans 14 residues. Germline V lookup: CDR1 MNHEY, CDR2 SVGAGI. The V segment lost 6 bases and the J segment 5 bases; nucleotides outside the gene matches: 9. CDR3 bases: TGTGCCAGCAGGCCTAAGGACAGGGTCAACGAGCAGTACTTC. It specifies CASRPKDRVNEQYF.

Points on this clone: Other DNA sequences from this sample encode an identical CDR3 as well. This chain joins TRBV9 and TRBJ2-1, with D perhaps matching TRBD1 (5 bases). V lost 0 bases and J 7 bases, leaving 14 bases between the germline ends. There are 15 residues in the CDR3. Germline V gene data show CDR1 as SGDLS and CDR2 as YYNGEE. The CDR3 bases are TGTGCCAGCAGCGTAGGGGGCGGAGTGGGGAATGAGCAGTTCTTC. Its translation: CASSVGGGVGNEQFF. The whole variable domain, remainder taken from reference TRBV9 and TRBJ2-1, is DSGVTQTPKHLITATGQRVTLRCSPRSGDLSVYWYQQSLDQGLQFLIQYYNGEERAKGNILERFSAQQFPDLHSELNLSSLELGDSALYFCASSVGGGVGNEQFFGPGTRLTVL.

The chain employs TRBV2 and TRBJ2-1, with unresolved D. V shed 8 bases and J shed 2 bases, with 10 bases lying between them. The length of the CDR3 is 13 residues. Germline V gene data show CDR1 as SNHLY and CDR2 as FYNNEI. CDR3: CASLDTTYNEQFF. In DNA form, the CDR3 reads TGTGCCAGCCTTGACACCACCTACAATGAGCAGTTCTTC.

The V gene is TRBV28, the J gene TRBJ1-4, with 7 bases matching TRBD1. The V segment lost 4 bases and the J segment 8 bases; nucleotides outside the gene matches: 7. Germline lookup yields CDR1 MDHEN and CDR2 SYDVKM. The CDR3 runs 14 residues. The CDR3, as DNA: TGTGCCAGCAGTTCGACAGGGTGGCAGGAAAAACTGTTTTTT. Residues: CASSSTGWQEKLFF. Filled out from reference TRBV28 and TRBJ1-4, the complete variable domain reads DVKVTQSSRYLVKRTGEKVFLECVQDMDHENMFWYRQDPGLGLRLIYFSYDVKMKEKGDIPEGYSVSREKKERFSLILESASTNQTSMYLCASSSTGWQEKLFFGSGTQLSVL.

This clone has a single count. V and J are TRBV27 and TRBJ1-1; TRBD1 is a possible D gene (5 bases). CDR3 length equals 14 residues. V dropped 5 bases and J dropped 4 bases, with 14 bases sitting between them. The V gene's germline CDR1 is MNHEY and CDR2 SMNVEV (reference sequence). Here the CDR3 DNA reads TGTGCCAGCAGTCCCCGGGGCCTTGGCACTGAAGCTTTCTTT. Its protein is CASSPRGLGTEAFF.

About this clone itself: Within the sample, other DNA sequences also encode this same CDR3. J is TRBJ2-7 and V is TRBV13; no firm D call. Germline-derived CDR1 and CDR2 are PRHDT and FYEKMQ (reference sequence). V lost 0 bases, J lost 4 bases, and 10 bases lay in between. The CDR3 has 14 amino acids. The DNA of the CDR3 is TGTGCCAGCAGCTTAGGTCTTGGCGTGTACGAGCAGTACTTC. Its protein product is CASSLGLGVYEQYF.

This chain links TRBV28 with TRBJ1-5; D not resolved. Germline loops: CDR1 MDHEN, CDR2 SYDVKM. The ends were cut back, 1 base at V and 0 bases at J, with 10 bases in the middle. CDR3 length equals 16 residues. This CDR3 is CASSLFAGYSNQPQHF. The CDR3 nucleotides read TGTGCCAGCAGTTTATTTGCGGGATATAGCAATCAGCCCCAGCATTTT.

This clone was seen a handful of times. This chain links TRBV6-1 with TRBJ2-5; TRBD1 matches 10 bases. Germline CDR1 MNHNS, CDR2 SASEGT. CDR3 length: 17 residues. V trimming: 0 bases; J trimming: 4 bases; junction bases outside the gene matches: 8. This CDR3 reads CASSEALGQGVSETQYF. CDR3 nucleotide sequence: TGTGCCAGCAGTGAAGCGTTAGGACAGGGGGTATCAGAGACCCAGTACTTC.

As regards this clone: Other DNA sequences in this specimen translate into the identical CDR3. The rearrangement links TRBV7-9 to TRBJ2-2; D is ambiguous. The V gene's germline CDR1 is SEHNR and CDR2 FQNEAQ (reference sequence). V was shortened by 7 bases and J by 7 bases, with 10 bases between the two germline ends. The CDR3 spans 12 residues. This chain's CDR3 is CASTFGSGELFF. In DNA form, the CDR3 reads TGTGCCAGCACTTTCGGAAGCGGGGAGCTGTTTTTT.

V gene TRBV7-9 combines with J gene TRBJ2-1, with 11 nucleotides matching TRBD2. The CDR3 consists of 15 residues. The germline gives CDR1 SEHNR, CDR2 FQNEAQ (reference sequence). V lost 1 base and J lost 7; bases outside the gene matches: 3. The CDR3 coding sequence is TGTGCCAGCAGCTTAGTACTAGCGGGAGCTAATGAGCAGTTCTTC. Protein sequence: CASSLVLAGANEQFF.

Notes on this clone: At one end the junction does not follow the germline gene, possibly because of a read error. CDR3 nucleotide sequence: TGTGCCAGCACCTTAACAGGGGGCACTGAAGCTTTCTTT. This encodes CASTLTGGTEAFF. This chain uses TRBV7-9 with TRBJ1-1, with 8 bases matching TRBD1. The CDR3 length is 13 residues. The germline V gene has CDR1 SEHNR and CDR2 FQNEAQ (reference sequence).